This T cell receptor beta chain was identified during a study of Graves' ophthalmopathy and Graves' hyperthyroidism. The CDR3 has 16 residues. Germline V CDR1 and CDR2: DFQATT, SNEGSKA (reference sequence). V lost 0 bases to trimming and J lost 3 bases, with 17 bases between them. The sequenced template was RNA, covering the TCR beta CDR3 region. Following a first-round RT-PCR that used HTBI primers, a second-round multiplex PCR was carried out. TCRdb re-called the multiplex PCR reads through MiXCR, storing one row per CDR3 protein. The sample lists around 1,200,000 distinct CDR3 sequences; about 40% were seen once. This clonotype was seen more than once but under ten times.

Sequences were obtained from peripheral blood or thyroid tissue (not recorded which). The TCR sequence derives from an adult man with Graves' hyperthyroidism. The chain is built from TRBV20-1 and TRBJ1-1, with D perhaps TRBD1 (6 bases). CDR3 DNA: TGCAGTGCTAGAGATACTACTCGGGGGCATGACACTGAAGCTTTCTTT. As protein: CSARDTTRGHDTEAFF.